The present T cell receptor (beta chain) was sequenced within a study of blood T cell repertoires in COVID-19. Study background: COVID-19 samples from acute and convalescent phases originated in the United States, Italy and Spain.

This clone was counted at least ten times. Study members were between roughly 18 and 89 years old and lived in 20 to 30 US regions. People in the exposed group encountered a COVID-19 case within 2 weeks before entering the study. The CDR3 runs to 15 residues. Germline assignment: CDR1 SGHKS and CDR2 YYEKEE (reference sequence). Between the trimmed V and J ends, which lost 4 bases and 8 bases, there was a span of 20 bases. Source study methods: The assay estimated nucleated cells by amplifying reference gene primers. Generated by immunoSEQ multiplex PCR, the TCRdb table keeps only in-frame clones and is missing some. V and J calls and clone size come straight from that table; D and trimming were deduced from the DNA. The repertoire holds 250,000 to 300,000 clones, with roughly four fifths as singletons.

The sequenced sample was PBMCs or T cells enriched from blood (not recorded which). The TCR sequence derives from a man between 35 and 55 years old who had been exposed to COVID-19. The chain has TRBV5-5 and TRBJ2-3; weak D call: TRBD1 (7 bases). The CDR3 is CASSPGVQGPGTQYF. The CDR3 nucleotides are TGTGCCAGCAGCCCGGGGGTACAGGGGCCGGGTACGCAGTATTTT.